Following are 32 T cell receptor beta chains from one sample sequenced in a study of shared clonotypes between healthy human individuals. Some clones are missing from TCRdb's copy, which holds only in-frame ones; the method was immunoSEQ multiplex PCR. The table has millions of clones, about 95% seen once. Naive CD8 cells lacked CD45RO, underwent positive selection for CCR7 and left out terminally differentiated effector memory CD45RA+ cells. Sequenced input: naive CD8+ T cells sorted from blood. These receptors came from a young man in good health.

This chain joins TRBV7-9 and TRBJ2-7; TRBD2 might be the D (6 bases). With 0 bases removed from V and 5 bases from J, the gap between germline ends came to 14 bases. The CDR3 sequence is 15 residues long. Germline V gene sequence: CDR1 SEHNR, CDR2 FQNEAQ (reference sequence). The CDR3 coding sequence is TGTGCCAGCAGCTTAGCCTCCGGGACTCAACACGAGCAGTACTTC. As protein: CASSLASGTQHEQYF.

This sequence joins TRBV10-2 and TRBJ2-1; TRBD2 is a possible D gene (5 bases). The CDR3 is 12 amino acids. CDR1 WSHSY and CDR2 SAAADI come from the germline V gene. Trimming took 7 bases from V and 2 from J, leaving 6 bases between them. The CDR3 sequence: CASKRAYNEQFF. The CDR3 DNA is TGCGCCAGCAAGAGGGCCTACAATGAGCAGTTCTTC.

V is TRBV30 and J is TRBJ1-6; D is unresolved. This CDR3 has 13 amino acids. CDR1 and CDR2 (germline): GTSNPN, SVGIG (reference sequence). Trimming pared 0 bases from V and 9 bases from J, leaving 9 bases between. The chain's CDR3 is CAWSVLASSPLHF. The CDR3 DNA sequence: TGTGCCTGGAGTGTACTGGCTAGTTCACCCCTCCACTTT.

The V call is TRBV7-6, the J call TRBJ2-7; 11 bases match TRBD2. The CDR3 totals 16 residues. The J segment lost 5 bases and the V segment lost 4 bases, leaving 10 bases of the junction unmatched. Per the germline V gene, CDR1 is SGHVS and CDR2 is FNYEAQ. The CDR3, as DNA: TGTGCCAGCAGCTCAGGGACTAGCGGCTTATTCCACGAGCAGTACTTC. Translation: CASSSGTSGLFHEQYF.

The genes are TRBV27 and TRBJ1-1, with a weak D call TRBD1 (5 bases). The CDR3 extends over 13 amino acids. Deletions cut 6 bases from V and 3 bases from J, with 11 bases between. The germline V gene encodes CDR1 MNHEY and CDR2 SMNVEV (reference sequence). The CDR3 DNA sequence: TGTGCCAGCAGCGCAGGGCGGGACACTGAAGCTTTCTTT. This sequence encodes CASSAGRDTEAFF.

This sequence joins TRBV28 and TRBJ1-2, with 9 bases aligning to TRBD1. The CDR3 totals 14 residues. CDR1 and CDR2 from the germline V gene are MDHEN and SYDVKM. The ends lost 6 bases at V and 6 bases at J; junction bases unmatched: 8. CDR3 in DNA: TGTGCCAGCAGCCCCCCGGGACAGGGCGATGGCTACACCTTC. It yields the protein CASSPPGQGDGYTF.

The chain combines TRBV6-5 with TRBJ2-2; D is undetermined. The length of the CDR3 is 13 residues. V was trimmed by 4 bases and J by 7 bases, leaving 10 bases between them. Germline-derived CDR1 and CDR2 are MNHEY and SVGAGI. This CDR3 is CASSSNKGGELFF. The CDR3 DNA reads TGTGCCAGCAGTTCTAATAAGGGCGGGGAGCTGTTTTTT.

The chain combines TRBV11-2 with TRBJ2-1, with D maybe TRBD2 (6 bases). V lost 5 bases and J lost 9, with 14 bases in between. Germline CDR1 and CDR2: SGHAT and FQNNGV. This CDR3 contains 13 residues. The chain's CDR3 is CASSGDSPSEQFF. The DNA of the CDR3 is TGTGCCAGCAGCGGGGACTCCCCCAGTGAGCAGTTCTTC.

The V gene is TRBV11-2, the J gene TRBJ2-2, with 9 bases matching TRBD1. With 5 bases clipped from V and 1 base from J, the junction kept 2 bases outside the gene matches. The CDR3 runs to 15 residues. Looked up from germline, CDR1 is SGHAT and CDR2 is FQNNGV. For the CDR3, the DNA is TGTGCCAGCAGCCCGGACAGGGGGAACACCGGGGAGCTGTTTTTT. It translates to CASSPDRGNTGELFF.

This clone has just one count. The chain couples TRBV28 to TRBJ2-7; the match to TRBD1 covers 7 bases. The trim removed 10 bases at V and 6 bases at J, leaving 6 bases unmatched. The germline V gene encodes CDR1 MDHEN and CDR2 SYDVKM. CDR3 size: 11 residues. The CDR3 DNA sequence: TGTGCCATCGGGACAGTGGGCGAGCAGTACTTC. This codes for CAIGTVGEQYF.

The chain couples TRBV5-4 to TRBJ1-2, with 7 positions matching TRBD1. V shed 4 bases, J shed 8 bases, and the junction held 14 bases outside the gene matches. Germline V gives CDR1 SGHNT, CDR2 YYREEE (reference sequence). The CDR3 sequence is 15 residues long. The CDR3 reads CASSLGNRGPTGYTF. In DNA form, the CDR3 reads TGTGCCAGCAGCCTGGGGAACAGGGGCCCGACGGGCTACACCTTC.

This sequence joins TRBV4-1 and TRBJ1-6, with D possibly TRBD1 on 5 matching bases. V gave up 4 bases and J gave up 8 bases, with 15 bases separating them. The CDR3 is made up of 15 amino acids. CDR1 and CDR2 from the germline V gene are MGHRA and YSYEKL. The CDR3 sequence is CASSPLREGHSPLHF. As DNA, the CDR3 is TGCGCCAGCAGCCCCCTCAGGGAAGGGCATTCACCCCTCCACTTT.

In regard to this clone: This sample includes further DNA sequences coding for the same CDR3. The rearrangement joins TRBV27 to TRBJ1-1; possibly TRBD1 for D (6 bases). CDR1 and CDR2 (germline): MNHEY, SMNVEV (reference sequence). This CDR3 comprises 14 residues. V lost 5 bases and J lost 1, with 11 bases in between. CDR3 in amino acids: CASSPRQANTEAFF. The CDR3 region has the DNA TGTGCCAGCAGTCCCCGACAGGCGAACACTGAAGCTTTCTTT.

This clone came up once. This CDR3 reads CASSLAVLAGGKDNEQFF. CDR3 nucleotides: TGTGCCAGCAGCTTAGCAGTCCTAGCGGGGGGGAAAGACAATGAGCAGTTCTTC. The chain combines TRBV7-2 with TRBJ2-1; TRBD2 matches at 12 bases. After removal of 0 bases from V and 5 bases from J, the junction contained 8 bases not matched to a gene. The CDR3 has 18 amino acids. Germline CDR1 reads SGHTA; CDR2 reads FQGNSA.

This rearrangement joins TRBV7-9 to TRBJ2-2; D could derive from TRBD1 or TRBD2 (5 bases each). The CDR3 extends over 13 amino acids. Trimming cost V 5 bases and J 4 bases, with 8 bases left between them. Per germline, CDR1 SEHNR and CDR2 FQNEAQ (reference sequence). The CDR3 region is CASSGDLTGELFF. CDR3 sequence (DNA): TGTGCCAGCAGCGGGGACCTCACCGGGGAGCTGTTTTTT. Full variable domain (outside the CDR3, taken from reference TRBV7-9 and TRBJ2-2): DTGVSQNPRHKITKRGQNVTFRCDPISEHNRLYWYRQTLGQGPEFLTYFQNEAQLEKSRLLSDRFSAERPKGSFSTLEIQRTEQGDSAMYLCASSGDLTGELFFGEGSRLTVL.

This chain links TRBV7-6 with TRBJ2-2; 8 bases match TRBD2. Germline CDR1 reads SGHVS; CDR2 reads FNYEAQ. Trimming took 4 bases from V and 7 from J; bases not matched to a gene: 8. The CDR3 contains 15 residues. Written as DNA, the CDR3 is TGTGCCAGCAGCTCACCGGGACTAGGGGGCGGGGAGCTGTTTTTT. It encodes CASSSPGLGGGELFF.

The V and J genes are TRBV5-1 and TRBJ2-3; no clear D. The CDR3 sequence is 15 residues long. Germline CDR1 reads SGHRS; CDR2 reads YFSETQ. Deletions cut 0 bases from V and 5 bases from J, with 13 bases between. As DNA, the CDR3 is TGCGCCAGCAGCTTGGTGGGCCTTCCGAGAGATACGCAGTATTTT. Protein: CASSLVGLPRDTQYF.

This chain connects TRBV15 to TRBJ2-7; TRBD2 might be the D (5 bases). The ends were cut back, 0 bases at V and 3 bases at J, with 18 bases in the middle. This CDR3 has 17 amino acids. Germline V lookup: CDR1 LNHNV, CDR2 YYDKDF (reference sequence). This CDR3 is CATSRELRESPHYEQYF. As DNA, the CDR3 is TGTGCCACCAGCAGAGAACTTCGGGAAAGTCCCCACTACGAGCAGTACTTC.

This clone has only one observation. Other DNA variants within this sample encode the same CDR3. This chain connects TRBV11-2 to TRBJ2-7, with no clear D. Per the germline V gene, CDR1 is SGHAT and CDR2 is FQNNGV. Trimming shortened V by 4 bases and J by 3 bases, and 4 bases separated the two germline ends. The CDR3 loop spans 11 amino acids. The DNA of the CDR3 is TGTGCCAGCAGCTCATTCTACGAGCAGTACTTC. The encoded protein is CASSSFYEQYF.

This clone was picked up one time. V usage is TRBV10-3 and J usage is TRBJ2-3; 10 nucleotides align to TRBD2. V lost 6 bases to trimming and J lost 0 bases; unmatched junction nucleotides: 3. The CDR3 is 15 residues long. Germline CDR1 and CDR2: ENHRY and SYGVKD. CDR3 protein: CAISPTSGSTDTQYF. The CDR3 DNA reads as TGTGCCATCAGCCCGACTAGCGGGAGCACAGATACGCAGTATTTT.

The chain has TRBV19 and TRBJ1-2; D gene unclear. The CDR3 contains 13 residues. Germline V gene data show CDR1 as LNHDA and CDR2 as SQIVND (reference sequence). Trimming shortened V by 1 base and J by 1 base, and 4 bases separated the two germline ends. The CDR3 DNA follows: TGTGCCAGTAGTATAGCCGATAACTATGGCTACACCTTC. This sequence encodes CASSIADNYGYTF.

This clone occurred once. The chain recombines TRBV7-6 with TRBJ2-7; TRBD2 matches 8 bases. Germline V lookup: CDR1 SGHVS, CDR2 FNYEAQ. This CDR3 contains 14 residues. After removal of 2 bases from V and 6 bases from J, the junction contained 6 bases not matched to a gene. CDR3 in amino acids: CASSLFGLASEQYF. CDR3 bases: TGTGCCAGCAGCTTATTCGGACTAGCCAGCGAGCAGTACTTC.

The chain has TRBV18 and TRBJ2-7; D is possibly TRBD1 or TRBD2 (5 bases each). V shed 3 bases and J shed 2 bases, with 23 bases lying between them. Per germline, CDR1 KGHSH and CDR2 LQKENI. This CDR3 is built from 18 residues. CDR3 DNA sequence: TGTGCCAGCTCACCCTCCTTCGGTACCGGGACGGAAACCTACGAGCAGTACTTC. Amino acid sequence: CASSPSFGTGTETYEQYF. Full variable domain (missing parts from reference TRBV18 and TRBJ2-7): NAGVMQNPRHLVRRRGQEARLRCSPMKGHSHVYWYRQLPEEGLKFMVYLQKENIIDESGMPKERFSAEFPKEGPSILRIQQVVRGDSAAYFCASSPSFGTGTETYEQYFGPGTRLTVT.

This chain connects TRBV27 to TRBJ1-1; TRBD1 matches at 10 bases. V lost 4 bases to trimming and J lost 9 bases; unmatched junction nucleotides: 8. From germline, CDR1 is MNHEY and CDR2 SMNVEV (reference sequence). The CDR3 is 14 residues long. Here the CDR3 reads CASSSTGGLGKAFF. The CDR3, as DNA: TGTGCCAGCAGTTCGACAGGGGGCCTGGGAAAAGCTTTCTTT.

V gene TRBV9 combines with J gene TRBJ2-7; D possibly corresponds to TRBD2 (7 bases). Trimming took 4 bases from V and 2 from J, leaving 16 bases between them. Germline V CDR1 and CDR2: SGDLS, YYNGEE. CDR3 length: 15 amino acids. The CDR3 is CASSPPAGAPYEQYF. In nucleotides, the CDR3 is TGTGCCAGCAGCCCCCCGGCGGGGGCGCCCTACGAGCAGTACTTC.

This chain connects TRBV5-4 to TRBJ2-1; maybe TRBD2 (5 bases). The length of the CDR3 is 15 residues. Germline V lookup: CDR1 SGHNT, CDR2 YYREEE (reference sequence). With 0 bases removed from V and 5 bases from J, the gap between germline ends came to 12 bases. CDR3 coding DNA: TGTGCCAGCAGCTTGGCCGGCGGGTGGGACAATGAGCAGTTCTTC. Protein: CASSLAGGWDNEQFF.

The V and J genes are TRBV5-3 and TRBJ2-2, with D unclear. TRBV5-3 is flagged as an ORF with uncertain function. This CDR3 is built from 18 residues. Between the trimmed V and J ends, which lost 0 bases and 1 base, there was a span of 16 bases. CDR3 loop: CARSLDEAFSGNTGELFF. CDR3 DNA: TGTGCCAGAAGCTTGGATGAAGCTTTTTCAGGGAACACCGGGGAGCTGTTTTTT.

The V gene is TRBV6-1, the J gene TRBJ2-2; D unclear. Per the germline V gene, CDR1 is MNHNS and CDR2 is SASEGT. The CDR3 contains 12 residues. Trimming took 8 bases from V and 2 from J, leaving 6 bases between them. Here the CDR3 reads CASSTNTGELFF. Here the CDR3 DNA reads TGTGCCAGCTCCACCAACACCGGGGAGCTGTTTTTT.

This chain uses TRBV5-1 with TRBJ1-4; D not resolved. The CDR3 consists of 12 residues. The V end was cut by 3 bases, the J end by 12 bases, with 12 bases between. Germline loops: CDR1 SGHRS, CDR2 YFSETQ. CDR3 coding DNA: TGCGCCAGCAGCTCGGACGTTTCGGAACTGTTTTTT. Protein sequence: CASSSDVSELFF.

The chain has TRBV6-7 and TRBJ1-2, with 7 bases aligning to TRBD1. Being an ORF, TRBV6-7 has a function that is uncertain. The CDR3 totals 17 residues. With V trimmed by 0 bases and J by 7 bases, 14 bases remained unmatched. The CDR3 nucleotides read TGTGCCAGCAGTTACTCGAACCCAGGGGGGCGCGAACCTGGCTACACCTTC. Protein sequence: CASSYSNPGGREPGYTF.

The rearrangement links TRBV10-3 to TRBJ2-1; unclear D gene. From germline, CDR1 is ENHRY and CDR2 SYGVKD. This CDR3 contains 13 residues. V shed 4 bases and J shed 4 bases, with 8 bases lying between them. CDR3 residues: CAISADGYNEQFF. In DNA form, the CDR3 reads TGTGCCATCAGTGCGGACGGTTACAATGAGCAGTTCTTC.

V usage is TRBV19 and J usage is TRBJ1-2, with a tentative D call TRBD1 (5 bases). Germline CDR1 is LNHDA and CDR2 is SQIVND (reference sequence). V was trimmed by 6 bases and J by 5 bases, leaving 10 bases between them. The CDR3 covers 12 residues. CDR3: CASSPTEYGYTF. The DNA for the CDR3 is TGTGCCAGTAGCCCGACAGAGTATGGCTACACCTTC. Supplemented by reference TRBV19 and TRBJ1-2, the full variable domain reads DGGITQSPKYLFRKEGQNVTLSCEQNLNHDAMYWYRQDPGQGLRLIYYSQIVNDFQKGDIAEGYSVSREKKESFPLTVTSAQKNPTAFYLCASSPTEYGYTFGSGTRLTVV.